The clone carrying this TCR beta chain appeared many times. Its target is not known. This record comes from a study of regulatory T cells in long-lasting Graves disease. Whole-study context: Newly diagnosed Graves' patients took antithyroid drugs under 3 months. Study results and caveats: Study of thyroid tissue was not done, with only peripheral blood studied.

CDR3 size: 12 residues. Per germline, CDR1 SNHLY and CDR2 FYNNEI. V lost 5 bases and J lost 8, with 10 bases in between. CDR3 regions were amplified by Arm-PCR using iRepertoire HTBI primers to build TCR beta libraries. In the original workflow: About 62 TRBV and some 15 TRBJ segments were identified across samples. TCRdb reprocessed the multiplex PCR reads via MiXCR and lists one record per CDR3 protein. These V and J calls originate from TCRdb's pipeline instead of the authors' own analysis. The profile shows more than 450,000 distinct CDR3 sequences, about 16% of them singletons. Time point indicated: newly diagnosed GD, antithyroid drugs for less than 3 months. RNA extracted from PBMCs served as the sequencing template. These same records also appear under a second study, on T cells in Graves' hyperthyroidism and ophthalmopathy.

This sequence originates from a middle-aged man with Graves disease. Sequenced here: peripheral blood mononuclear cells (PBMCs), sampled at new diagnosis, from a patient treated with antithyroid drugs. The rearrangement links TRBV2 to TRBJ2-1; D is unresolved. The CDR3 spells CASSPWVDEQFF. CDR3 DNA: TGTGCCAGCAGTCCATGGGTAGATGAGCAGTTCTTC.